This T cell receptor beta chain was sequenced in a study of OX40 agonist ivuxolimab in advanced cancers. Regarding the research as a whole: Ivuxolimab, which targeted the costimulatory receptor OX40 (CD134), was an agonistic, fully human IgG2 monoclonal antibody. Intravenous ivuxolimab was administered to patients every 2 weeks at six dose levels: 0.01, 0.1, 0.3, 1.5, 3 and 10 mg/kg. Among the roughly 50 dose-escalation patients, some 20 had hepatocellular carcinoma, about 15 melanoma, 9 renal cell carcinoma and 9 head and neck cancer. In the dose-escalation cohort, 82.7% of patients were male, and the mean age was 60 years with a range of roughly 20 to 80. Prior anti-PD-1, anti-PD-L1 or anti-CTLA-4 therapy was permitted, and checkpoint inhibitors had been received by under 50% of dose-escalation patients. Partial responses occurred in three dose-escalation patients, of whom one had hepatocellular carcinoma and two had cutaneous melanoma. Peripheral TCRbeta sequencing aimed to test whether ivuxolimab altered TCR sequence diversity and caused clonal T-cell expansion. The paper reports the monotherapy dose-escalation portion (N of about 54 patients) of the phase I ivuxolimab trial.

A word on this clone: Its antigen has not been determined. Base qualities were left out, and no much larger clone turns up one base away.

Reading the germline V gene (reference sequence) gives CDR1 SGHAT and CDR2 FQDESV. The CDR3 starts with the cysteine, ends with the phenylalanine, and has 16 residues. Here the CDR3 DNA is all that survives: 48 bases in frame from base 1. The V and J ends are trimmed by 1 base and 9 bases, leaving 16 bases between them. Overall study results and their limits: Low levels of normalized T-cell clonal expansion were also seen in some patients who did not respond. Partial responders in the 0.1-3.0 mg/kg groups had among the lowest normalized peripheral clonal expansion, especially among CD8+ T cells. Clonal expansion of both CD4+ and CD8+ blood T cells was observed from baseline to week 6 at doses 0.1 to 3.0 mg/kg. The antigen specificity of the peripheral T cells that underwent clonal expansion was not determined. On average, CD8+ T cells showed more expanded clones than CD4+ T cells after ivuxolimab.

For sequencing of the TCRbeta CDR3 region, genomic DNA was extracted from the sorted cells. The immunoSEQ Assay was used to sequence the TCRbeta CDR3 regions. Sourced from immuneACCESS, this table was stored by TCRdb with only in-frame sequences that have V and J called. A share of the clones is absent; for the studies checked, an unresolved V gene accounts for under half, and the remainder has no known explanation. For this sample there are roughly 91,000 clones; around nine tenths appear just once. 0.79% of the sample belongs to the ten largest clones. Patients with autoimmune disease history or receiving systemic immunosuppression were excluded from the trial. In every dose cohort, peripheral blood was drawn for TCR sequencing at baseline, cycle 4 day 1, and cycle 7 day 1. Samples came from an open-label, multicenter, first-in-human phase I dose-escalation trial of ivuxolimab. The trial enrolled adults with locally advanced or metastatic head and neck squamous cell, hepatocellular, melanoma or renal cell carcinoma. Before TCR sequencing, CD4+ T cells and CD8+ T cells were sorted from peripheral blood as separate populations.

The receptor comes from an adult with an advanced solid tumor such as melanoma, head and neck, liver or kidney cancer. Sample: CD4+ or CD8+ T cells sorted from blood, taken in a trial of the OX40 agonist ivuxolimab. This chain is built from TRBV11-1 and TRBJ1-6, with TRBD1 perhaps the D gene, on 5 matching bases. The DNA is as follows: TGTGCCAGCAGCTTAGAGGGTACAGACAGAGGTTCACCCCTCCACTTT. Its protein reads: CASSLEGTDRGSPLHF.